This TCR beta chain was identified during a study of cytomegalovirus exposure and HLA in healthy donors (dated by TCRdb to about 2017). General notes on the study: In an earlier analysis of 550 to 750 of the donors, 276 Gb of sequence data and some 120 million unique TCR beta sequences from 180 million or so T cells were reported. Roughly 300 gigabases of sequencing data and approximately 80 million unique TCR sequences were included in an early release covering 500 to 750 HLA-typed donors. The genetic ancestry cluster associated with self-reported Caucasian donors included over 65% of the 398 genotyped donors. The study aimed to test whether signatures of past pathogen exposure could be identified by cataloging public T cell receptors. Using immunosequencing, the study profiled T cell repertoires from approximately 700 subjects and related those repertoires to cytomegalovirus serostatus. Along with the roughly 670-subject first cohort, a separate validation cohort of 120 different subjects was used. High-throughput TCR immunosequencing, statistical association of individual TCRs with disease status, and machine learning were combined to predict cytomegalovirus infection status. In a later analysis, previously published TCR beta repertoires from several hundred donors were re-analyzed and high-resolution HLA genotyping was added so that TCR occurrence patterns could be studied. Rather than using new phenotypic data, the later analysis identified candidate immune exposures from TCR beta sequences and from how often those sequences occurred across donors. To decide whether each TCR beta V gene segment behaved as functional or pseudogenic, an earlier analysis of several hundred of the donors relied on high-throughput TCR beta sequencing. Donor age, sex, ethnicity and CMV serostatus were compiled together with the repertoire data. In a later genetic analysis, genome-wide SNP genotypes for about three fifths of the roughly 670 donors were used, and that subset was treated as a discovery cohort. All discovery cohort repertoires had been generated on a single sequencing platform. HLA typing included class I and class II loci at four-digit resolution. Typing coverage differed by locus: A, B, C, DRB1 and DQB1 were typed in about 620-630 donors, DQA1 in about 510, DPA1 in some 600, and DPB1 in roughly 450. Roughly 5 DR-DQ haplotypes were handled as single units for association and clustering because linkage in the cohort was strong. On average, 235,054 unique TCR beta nucleotide sequences were sequenced per donor among roughly 430 genotyped donors of the cohort, with roughly 18% of those sequences being non-productive. Paper-wide results and their limitations: A later analysis associated about 17,000 TCR beta sequences with specific HLA alleles at a false discovery rate of 0.05. Because the 87-base-pair reads could not distinguish some IMGT-functional V segments, including TRBV6-2 and TRBV6-3, those segments were excluded. A total of about 150 TCR beta chains were listed by the study as associated with cytomegalovirus. Because counts were too low, approximately 18 rarely observed V segments, including chromosome 9 orphons, were excluded from the earlier analysis of roughly 580 of the donors. An association between a missense DCLRE1C variant and V-gene and J-gene trimming of TCR beta chains was found in a later genetic analysis and replicated in an independent cohort. An earlier analysis of some 590 of the donors showed that most TCR beta V segments appeared in productive rearrangements either about 90% or about 30% of the time, which broadly matched IMGT annotations. HLA typing was unavailable for some donors at each locus, so association tests used only the typed subset. This cohort had only TCR beta chains sequenced, and the lack of alpha or paired-chain data limited which features could be detected. Compared with the approximately 600-donor mean, donors in an Asian-associated ancestry cluster had fewer N-insertions in productive TCRs, according to a later genetic analysis. Strong co-occurrence of HLA alleles, especially DR and DQ, made assigning TCR associations to individual alleles difficult. A few of the identified cytomegalovirus-associated TCR beta chains were confirmed in vitro to be specific for cytomegalovirus antigens. A cluster of highly shared sequence variants was judged likely to be a technical artifact of the sequencing pipeline. Immune exposure information for the cohort was limited to CMV serostatus. In a later analysis, HLA-associated TCR beta chains showed more clonal expansion and lower generation probabilities than non-associated chains that were equally common. Sequencing depth was assumed to be roughly uniform across donors in the presence/absence analyses, though that assumption may not hold. Linkage disequilibrium might explain the correlated functional status among segregating V segments, but an unknown experimental factor could not be ruled out. A later analysis found that most CMV-associated TCR beta chains appeared HLA-restricted, with HLA associations seemingly driven largely by CMV exposure. The classifier was reported to diagnose cytomegalovirus status with high specificity and sensitivity in both the original and validation cohorts. A further reported finding was that TCR beta sequences accurately predicted the HLA-A and HLA-B alleles for most subjects in the first cohort. A later analysis reported that several top co-occurrence clusters appeared linked to parvovirus B19, influenza, CMV and Epstein-Barr virus. Most TCR sequences were seen in very few donors, while some public TCRs were found in many individuals. The authors suggested that the approach could potentially be extended to other disease states and immunological phenotypes. In a later analysis, TCR association rates were found to vary across HLA loci, with the most associated TCRs seen for DRB1 alleles and the fewest for HLA-C alleles.

The cohort comprised 550 to 700 healthy bone marrow donors. At the time of sampling, every cohort member was nominally healthy, though immune exposures that went unrecorded were likely present. The donor tested CMV seropositive, placing the donor among the 250 to 300 seropositive members of the cohort. A peripheral blood sample was provided by each donor, and peripheral blood mononuclear cells were used for TCR beta sequencing. The Qiagen DNeasy Blood Extraction Kit was used to extract genomic DNA from the blood cell samples. In the case of this clone: The antigen this receptor binds is unknown. Base qualities are not at hand, and no much larger clone is one base apart.

Reading from cysteine to phenylalanine, the CDR3 counts 15 amino acids. The kept DNA is CDR3 alone, 45 bases in frame from the first base. The germline V end is reduced by 5 bases and the J end by 0 bases; junction bases left unmatched: 3. CDR1 SNHLY and CDR2 FYNNEI were looked up in the germline V gene. Libraries were prepared through the immunoSEQ multiplex PCR assay. For the multiplex PCR, a mixture combining 60 forward primers for TCR Vbeta segments and 13 reverse primers for TCR Jbeta segments was used. Amplification of the CDR3 region of rearranged TCR beta genes was performed with a multiplex PCR assay on genomic DNA. The Illumina HiSeq System was used to sequence the amplified TCR beta libraries as 87-base-pair reads. The paper's processing steps were these. Across the 670 or so repertoires, a later analysis counted roughly 77 million unique TCR beta chains, 9.5 million to 12 million of which were shared by at least two donors. To remove PCR and sequencing errors, raw reads were error-corrected and collapsed into unique sequences using a nearest-neighbor algorithm that merged closely related sequences. Alignment of CDR3 sequences to IMGT reference sequences was used to assign V, D and J gene segments. For a sequence to be retained, at least a six-nucleotide match to both a V gene segment and a J gene segment was required. A rearrangement was called productive if the CDR3 had no stop codons and remained in frame with V and J, and every other rearrangement was called non-productive. CDR3 was defined by IMGT convention, running from the second conserved V-encoded cysteine to the conserved J-encoded phenylalanine. In an earlier analysis of just under 600 of the donors, sequences lacking an unambiguous match to a single V gene segment were excluded. In an earlier analysis of approximately 550 of the donors, V segments were called functional above 56.7% productive rearrangements and were called segregating when the between-donor standard deviation exceeded 5%. A statistical classification framework was built for diagnosing cytomegalovirus status from the catalog of TCR beta chain sequences. In a later analysis, V and J genes were assigned by comparing TCR nucleotide sequences against IMGT/GENE-DB human TR gene sequences. In a later analysis, CDR3 sequences and most-parsimonious VDJ recombination scenarios were assigned using the TCRdist pipeline. In a later analysis, every TCR beta chain was defined by the combination of its CDR3 amino acid sequence and its V-gene family, and reads without a unique V-gene family were dropped. To address suspected cross-contamination and a sequencing artifact, a later analysis removed 592 highly shared, low-generation-probability nucleotide sequences. In a later analysis, a clonal expansion index was calculated for each public chain from normalized within-repertoire ranks of inferred template counts. Generation probabilities in a later analysis came from a VDJ recombination model fitted to out-of-frame rearrangements, and those results were checked against IGoR. Hypergeometric tests were used in a later analysis to score TCR-TCR, TCR-HLA and TCR-CMV co-occurrence, with a repertoire-size bias correction applied to the TCR pairs. In a later analysis, false discovery rates were estimated by permuting HLA or CMV assignments 20 times. In a later analysis, co-occurring TCRs were grouped with DBSCAN, and TCRdist sequence similarity was added when clustering was performed within HLA-allele-positive subsets. Co-occurrence clustering excluded repertoires with fewer than 30,000 or more than 120,000 public chains, plus five with anomalous nucleotide sharing. Imported from immuneACCESS, the table was reduced by TCRdb to in-frame sequences with V and J called. These copies leave out some clones; in studies compared against another copy, an unresolved V gene accounts for under half, and the cause of the remainder is not known. D and trimming were read from the DNA, whereas the V and J calls and clone size are those reported in that table. For this sample there are fewer than 80,000 clones; roughly 69% appear just once. The ten largest clones capture 6.5% to 7.5% of the sample.

The receptor was derived from a woman aged 50 to 60 in good health and CMV-seropositive. Material: PBMCs. Rearrangement joined TRBV2 to TRBJ1-1, with TRBD1 identical over 10 junction bases. The bases are TGTGCCAGCAGTCCGACAGGGGGCTTGAACACTGAAGCTTTCTTT. The encoded protein is CASSPTGGLNTEAFF.